A selection of T cell receptor beta chains follows, all from one sample in a study of T cells in Graves' hyperthyroidism and ophthalmopathy. MiXCR, run by TCRdb on the multiplex PCR reads, gives a single entry per CDR3 protein. Seen here are a few hundred thousand distinct CDR3 sequences, approximately 14% observed once, and the top ten hold roughly 6.6%. Sequencing used blood. These receptor sequences come from a woman aged 25 to 39 with Graves' hyperthyroidism. CDR3s include the opening cysteine and the closing phenylalanine or tryptophan. The D gene is left open where the match is weak. Not every row has a clone size; where given, it reads once, few, many or a size class.

size | J | V | length | D | CDR3 | DNA
many | TRBJ2-5 | TRBV4-1 | 15 | TRBD1 | CASSQLDRGIETQYF | TGCGCCAGCAGCCAGTTGGACAGGGGGATAGAGACCCAGTACTTC
many | TRBJ2-3 | TRBV27 | 17 | TRBD2 | CASSPYGGTSITDTQYF | TGTGCCAGCAGTCCCTACGGGGGGACTAGCATCACAGATACGCAGTATTTT
many | TRBJ1-1 | TRBV3-1 | 15 | TRBD1 | CASSPWTGLNTEAFF | TGTGCCAGCAGCCCGTGGACAGGGCTGAACACTGAAGCTTTCTTT
many | TRBJ2-7 | TRBV12-3/TRBV12-4 | 12 | NA | CASSPPSGEQYF | TGTGCCAGCAGTCCACCCTCTGGCGAGCAGTACTTC
many | TRBJ1-1 | TRBV2 | 14 | TRBD1 | CASSGTGWNTEAFF | TGTGCCAGCAGTGGGACAGGATGGAACACTGAAGCTTTCTTT
few | TRBJ2-3 | TRBV18 | 17 | NA | CASSPPVTGKSTDTQYF | TGTGCCAGCTCACCACCTGTGACGGGAAAAAGCACAGATACGCAGTATTTT
few | TRBJ1-2 | TRBV6-1 | 13 | NA | CASSPHGDYGYTF | TGTGCCAGCAGCCCCCACGGCGACTATGGCTACACCTTC
few | TRBJ2-5 | TRBV29-1 | 16 | NA | CSVEYSDSGPGGTQYF | TGCAGCGTTGAATACTCCGATAGCGGCCCAGGGGGGACCCAGTACTTC
many | TRBJ1-5 | TRBV28 | 14 | NA | CASSFTDRQGPQHF | TGTGCCAGCAGTTTTACAGACCGTCAAGGGCCCCAGCATTTT
few | TRBJ2-1 | TRBV2 | 14 | TRBD1 | CASSQDRGSDEQFF | TGTGCCAGCAGTCAGGACAGGGGTAGCGATGAGCAGTTCTTC
many | TRBJ2-5 | TRBV25-1 | 13 | NA | CASSESLRETQYF | TGTGCCAGCAGTGAATCACTCCGGGAGACCCAGTACTTC
NA | TRBJ2-2 | TRBV12-3/TRBV12-4 | 14 | NA | CASSPAGASGELFF | TGTGCCAGCAGTCCCGCAGGGGCGAGCGGGGAGCTGTTTTTT
NA | TRBJ1-3 | TRBV9 | 15 | NA | CASSVEGGHGNTIYF | TGTGCCAGCAGCGTAGAGGGGGGGCATGGAAACACCATATATTTT
NA | TRBJ2-1 | TRBV10-3 | 18 | NA | CAISEAQGPGRADNEQFF | TGTGCCATCAGTGAAGCACAGGGACCGGGTCGTGCGGACAATGAGCAGTTCTTC
NA | TRBJ1-5 | TRBV28 | 16 | NA | CASILMVGNSNQPQHF | TGTGCCAGCATCCTTATGGTTGGGAATAGCAATCAGCCCCAGCATTTT
many | TRBJ2-7 | TRBV29-1 | 13 | NA | CSVEVPDSYEQYF | TGCAGCGTTGAAGTACCCGACAGCTACGAGCAGTACTTC
NA | TRBJ2-5 | TRBV20-1 | 12 | TRBD2 | CSIAGGGETQYF | TGCAGTATAGCGGGAGGGGGAGAGACCCAGTACTTC
many | TRBJ2-3 | TRBV11-2 | 15 | NA | CASSRSGPSTDTQYF | TGTGCCAGCAGCCGCAGCGGGCCCAGCACAGATACGCAGTATTTT
many | TRBJ2-1 | TRBV20-1 | 15 | NA | CSARAPGGVYNEQFF | TGCAGTGCTAGAGCCCCTGGGGGCGTCTACAATGAGCAGTTCTTC
many | TRBJ2-1 | TRBV27 | 16 | NA | CASSLSSAVSYNEQFF | TGTGCCAGCAGTTTATCTTCTGCCGTGAGTTACAATGAGCAGTTCTTC
few | TRBJ1-6 | TRBV4-3 | 14 | NA | CASSQPGSDSPLHF | TGCGCCAGCAGCCAACCAGGGAGCGATTCACCCCTCCACTTT
few | TRBJ1-4 | TRBV20-1 | 14 | TRBD1 | CSADTGTGDEKLFF | TGCAGTGCCGATACCGGGACAGGGGACGAAAAACTGTTTTTT
few | TRBJ2-3 | TRBV4-2 | 16 | TRBD2 | CASSFLTSGSTDTQYF | TGTGCCAGCAGCTTCTTGACTAGCGGGAGCACAGATACGCAGTATTTT
NA | TRBJ2-7 | TRBV27 | 14 | TRBD2 | CASTKGTSDGEQYF | TGTGCCAGCACCAAGGGGACTAGTGATGGCGAGCAGTACTTC
many | TRBJ2-7 | TRBV5-1 | 15 | TRBD1 | CASSLFTGQIGEQYF | TGCGCCAGCAGCTTGTTCACGGGACAGATAGGCGAGCAGTACTTC
NA | TRBJ1-1 | TRBV10-3 | 15 | NA | CAISESRDLGTEAFF | TGTGCCATCAGTGAGTCGCGGGACTTAGGCACTGAAGCTTTCTTT
many | TRBJ1-1 | TRBV3-1 | 15 | NA | CASSQPLGVYTEAFF | TGTGCCAGCAGCCAGCCCCTCGGGGTGTACACTGAAGCTTTCTTT
many | TRBJ2-1 | TRBV12-3/TRBV12-4 | 18 | TRBD2 | CASSPPELAGRVYNEQFF | TGTGCCAGCAGCCCACCGGAACTAGCGGGAAGGGTGTACAATGAGCAGTTCTTC
many | TRBJ2-7 | TRBV15 | 13 | TRBD2 | CATTGTSGYEQYF | TGTGCCACCACGGGGACTAGCGGCTACGAGCAGTACTTC
many | TRBJ2-1 | TRBV7-2 | 15 | TRBD2 | CASSRSSGSRNEQFF | TGTGCCAGCAGTCGCTCTAGCGGGAGTCGCAATGAGCAGTTCTTC
many | TRBJ1-1 | TRBV6-1 | 14 | TRBD1 | CASRPSIDREEAFF | TGTGCCAGCAGGCCAAGCATAGACAGGGAAGAAGCTTTCTTT
few | TRBJ2-1 | TRBV7-3 | 16 | NA | CASSLSRGRGDNEQFF | TGTGCCAGCAGCTTAAGCAGGGGCCGTGGCGACAATGAGCAGTTCTTC
NA | TRBJ2-5 | TRBV30 | 13 | NA | CAWMNDGWGTQYF | TGTGCCTGGATGAATGATGGTTGGGGGACCCAGTACTTC
many | TRBJ2-7 | TRBV28 | 12 | NA | CASSFPSSEQYF | TGTGCCAGCAGTTTTCCGAGTTCCGAGCAGTACTTC
NA | TRBJ1-3 | TRBV18 | 14 | NA | CASSNLSSGNTIYF | TGTGCCAGCTCGAACTTGAGCTCTGGAAACACCATATATTTT
few | TRBJ2-1 | TRBV4-2 | 19 | TRBD2 | CASSQPSHLAELSYNEQFF | TGTGCCAGCAGCCAGCCATCGCATCTAGCGGAACTGTCCTACAATGAGCAGTTCTTC
NA | TRBJ1-1 | TRBV20-1 | 13 | NA | CSAGPPMNTEAFF | TGCAGTGCCGGACCCCCCATGAACACTGAAGCTTTCTTT
NA | TRBJ2-1 | TRBV9 | 16 | NA | CASSVGDRIDYNEQFF | TGTGCCAGCAGCGTAGGCGACAGAATAGATTACAATGAGCAGTTCTTC
NA | TRBJ2-1 | TRBV10-2 | 14 | TRBD1 | CASRPTGVGNEQFF | TGCGCCAGCAGACCGACAGGGGTGGGTAATGAGCAGTTCTTC
NA | TRBJ2-2 | TRBV25-1 | 15 | TRBD1 | CASSERTGWTGELFF | TGTGCCAGCAGTGAGCGGACAGGGTGGACCGGGGAGCTGTTTTTT
many | TRBJ2-3 | TRBV7-2 | 20 | NA | CASSEGSAAGGLARTDTQYF | TGTGCCAGCAGCGAAGGCTCCGCTGCGGGCGGTCTCGCCCGCACAGATACGCAGTATTTT
many | TRBJ2-7 | TRBV7-2 | 17 | NA | CASSLKGGNVPFYEQYF | TGTGCCAGCAGCTTAAAAGGGGGGAATGTCCCTTTCTACGAGCAGTACTTC
few | TRBJ2-7 | TRBV27 | 12 | NA | CASSSAGNEQYF | TGTGCCAGCAGTTCCGCCGGGAACGAGCAGTACTTC
once | TRBJ2-5 | TRBV5-1 | 12 | NA | CASSFFDETQYF | TGTGCCAGCAGCTTTTTTGATGAGACCCAGTACTTC
few | TRBJ2-5 | TRBV12-3/TRBV12-4 | 18 | TRBD2 | CASSSKYGLAGGKATQYF | TGTGCCAGCAGCTCAAAATACGGACTAGCGGGAGGAAAGGCGACCCAGTACTTC
NA | TRBJ2-3 | TRBV12-3/TRBV12-4 | 13 | NA | CASSLIPTDTQYF | TGTGCCAGCAGTTTAATTCCCACAGATACGCAGTATTTT
many | TRBJ2-5 | TRBV11-2 | 13 | NA | CASSMGQRETQYF | TGTGCCAGCAGCATGGGACAACGAGAGACCCAGTACTTC
NA | TRBJ2-7 | TRBV27 | 16 | TRBD2 | CASSLRGLAYSYEQYF | TGTGCCAGCAGTTTACGGGGACTAGCGTACTCCTACGAGCAGTACTTC
NA | TRBJ1-6 | TRBV4-1 | 15 | NA | CASSTTSGPNSPLHF | TGCGCCAGCAGCACCACTTCGGGTCCGAATTCACCCCTCCACTTT
many | TRBJ1-5 | TRBV7-2 | 16 | NA | CASSPWVEVSNQPQHF | TGTGCCAGCAGCCCCTGGGTGGAAGTGAGCAATCAGCCCCAGCATTTT
NA | TRBJ2-1 | TRBV28 | 16 | TRBD1 | CASSLFLGQGYNEQFF | TGTGCCAGCAGTTTATTCCTGGGACAGGGCTACAATGAGCAGTTCTTC
NA | TRBJ2-3 | TRBV7-9 | 15 | NA | CATKITGFRTDTQYF | TGTGCCACCAAAATCACAGGATTTCGAACAGATACGCAGTATTTT